The sample holds one count of the clone carrying this T cell receptor beta chain. The sample comes from a study of OX40 agonist ivuxolimab in advanced cancers. Whole-study context: Cancers in dose escalation were hepatocellular, melanoma, renal cell and head and neck.

The CDR3 is 15 amino acids. V lost 6 bases, J lost 0 bases, and 7 bases stayed unmatched. From germline, CDR1 is MNHEY and CDR2 SMNVEV (reference sequence). Sequenced by immunoSEQ multiplex PCR; TCRdb stores in-frame clones only, minus some. The repertoire holds roughly 50,000 clones, with 80% to 90% as singletons. This receptor was taken from an adult with an advanced solid tumor such as melanoma, head and neck, liver or kidney cancer. The V call is TRBV27, the J call TRBJ2-5; the match to TRBD2 covers 7 bases. The specimen comprised CD4+ or CD8+ T cells sorted from blood, sampled in a trial of the OX40 agonist ivuxolimab. CDR3 amino acids: CASRLHGGYQETQYF. In nucleotides, the CDR3 is TGTGCCAGCAGACTACACGGGGGGTACCAAGAGACCCAGTACTTC.